Shown below are 28 T cell receptor beta chains from a single sample sequenced in a study of PD-1 blockade in classical Hodgkin lymphoma. Only in-frame clones appear in the TCRdb table, and some are missing; sequencing was by immunoSEQ multiplex PCR. Among some 31,000 clones listed, around 94% were seen once. Noted time point: newly diagnosed, previously untreated cHL patient sample. The sequenced material came from peripheral blood mononuclear cells (PBMCs). The receptors shown here come from a human donor with classical Hodgkin lymphoma.

The rearrangement uses TRBV7-9 and TRBJ1-4; D might be TRBD1 (5 bases). Germline CDR1 reads SEHNR; CDR2 reads FQNEAQ (reference sequence). V was shortened by 4 bases and J by 8 bases, with 8 bases between the two germline ends. The CDR3 spans 12 residues. CDR3 loop: CASSWGREKLFF. Here the CDR3 DNA reads TGTGCCAGCAGCTGGGGGAGAGAAAAACTGTTTTTT.

This clone was seen a single time. The chain combines TRBV12-5 with TRBJ2-2; D ambiguous. Germline CDR1 LGHNT, CDR2 FRNRAP. This CDR3 region has 16 residues. Trimming cost V 0 bases and J 6 bases, with 14 bases left between them. The chain's CDR3 is CASGLVLRVSSGELFF. The CDR3 coding sequence is TGTGCTAGTGGTTTGGTATTAAGGGTAAGCTCCGGGGAGCTGTTTTTT.

The chain couples TRBV5-6 to TRBJ1-4, with TRBD1 matching 7 bases. The CDR3 length is 12 residues. Germline V CDR1 and CDR2: SGHDT, YYEEEE. With V trimmed by 3 bases and J by 14 bases, 7 bases remained unmatched. The CDR3 loop reads CASSSSGGGLFF. CDR3 sequence (DNA): TGTGCCAGCAGCTCCTCAGGGGGGGGGCTGTTTTTT.

This clone was detected only once. CDR3 DNA sequence: TGCGCCAGCAGCCGTCTATCTCGGGGGGCTGTATCCTACGAGCAGTACTTC. It codes for CASSRLSRGAVSYEQYF. The J gene is TRBJ2-7, the V gene TRBV5-1, with D possibly TRBD2 on 7 matching bases. V dropped 4 bases and J dropped 1 base, with 21 bases sitting between them. CDR1 and CDR2 (germline): SGHRS, YFSETQ. The CDR3 is made up of 17 amino acids.

V is TRBV5-4 and J is TRBJ2-2, with 10 positions matching TRBD2. This CDR3 comprises 16 residues. CDR1 is SGHNT and CDR2 is YYREEE in the germline V gene (reference sequence). V trimming: 4 bases; J trimming: 3 bases; junction bases outside the gene matches: 6. The CDR3 here is CASSRASGSDTGELFF. In nucleotides, the CDR3 is TGTGCCAGCAGCAGAGCTAGCGGGAGTGACACCGGGGAGCTGTTTTTT. The full variable domain, in which reference TRBV5-4 and TRBJ2-2 provide the parts outside the CDR3, is ETGVTQSPTHLIKTRGQQVTLRCSSQSGHNTVSWYQQALGQGPQFIFQYYREEENGRGNFPPRFSGLQFPNYSSELNVNALELDDSALYLCASSRASGSDTGELFFGEGSRLTVL.

V is TRBV2 and J is TRBJ2-5; D remains ambiguous. Germline CDR1 and CDR2: SNHLY and FYNNEI. Trimming pared 1 base from V and 4 bases from J, leaving 13 bases between. The CDR3 is 15 residues long. The CDR3, as DNA: TGTGCCAGCAGTGAAGGCGCCGGCAGGTTAGAGACCCAGTACTTC. As protein: CASSEGAGRLETQYF.

The rearrangement links TRBV10-3 to TRBJ2-5, with TRBD2 identical over 10 bases. Germline trimming cut 3 bases from V and 5 bases from J; bases unmatched to any gene: 6. CDR1 ENHRY and CDR2 SYGVKD come from the germline V gene. The CDR3 consists of 15 residues. This chain's CDR3 is CAISDLAGVQETQYF. The DNA of the CDR3 is TGTGCCATCAGTGACCTAGCGGGAGTACAGGAGACCCAGTACTTC.

The chain employs TRBV19 and TRBJ2-2, with TRBD1 matching over 8 bases. The CDR3 is made up of 14 amino acids. CDR1 is LNHDA and CDR2 is SQIVND in the germline V gene (reference sequence). Trimming cost V 9 bases and J 1 base; bases outside gene matches: 4. The CDR3 DNA sequence: TGTGCCAGACCGACAGGGGAGAACACCGGGGAGCTGTTTTTT. Amino acids: CARPTGENTGELFF.

The chain links TRBV9 to TRBJ2-1; a weak D match, TRBD2 (6 bases). Germline CDR1 and CDR2: SGDLS and YYNGEE. Trimming shortened V by 2 bases and J by 8 bases, and 14 bases separated the two germline ends. This CDR3 has 14 amino acids. In nucleotides, the CDR3 is TGTGCCAGCAGCGTTCAAGGGTCTAGCGATGAGCAGTTCTTC. This sequence encodes CASSVQGSSDEQFF.

The V gene is TRBV18, the J gene TRBJ1-6; 7 bases line up with TRBD1. Germline V gene sequence: CDR1 KGHSH, CDR2 LQKENI. There are 16 residues in the CDR3. J gave up 2 bases and V 6 bases, and 7 bases lay outside the gene matches. CDR3 protein: CASSHRGGAYNSPLHF. The CDR3 DNA is TGTGCCAGCTCGCACAGGGGAGGCGCCTATAATTCACCCCTCCACTTT.

V is TRBV27 and J is TRBJ2-3, with no clear D. Trimming left V 2 bases short and J 2 bases short, with 8 bases between. Germline values: CDR1 MNHEY, CDR2 SMNVEV (reference sequence). The CDR3 spans 14 residues. The CDR3 sequence: CASSLRVNTDTQYF. The CDR3 nucleotides are TGTGCCAGCAGTTTACGGGTAAACACAGATACGCAGTATTTT.

In nucleotides, the CDR3 is TGTGCCAGCAGCTTAGTTGGGACAGGGAGATCCGGAAACACCATATATTTT. This codes for CASSLVGTGRSGNTIYF. The chain couples TRBV7-2 to TRBJ1-3; 9 bases map to TRBD1. Germline V lookup: CDR1 SGHTA, CDR2 FQGNSA. Trimming at V came to 1 base and at J to 4 bases, leaving 8 bases not matched to a gene. The CDR3 length is 17 residues.

The chain recombines TRBV19 with TRBJ2-1; the D gene is possibly TRBD1 (6 bases). The length of the CDR3 is 14 residues. V gave up 7 bases and J gave up 2 bases, with 12 bases separating them. The germline V gene encodes CDR1 LNHDA and CDR2 SQIVND (reference sequence). The CDR3 is CASNRALPYNEQFF. CDR3 nucleotides: TGTGCCAGTAACAGGGCCCTACCCTACAATGAGCAGTTCTTC.

The rearrangement uses TRBV25-1 and TRBJ2-1; 7 nucleotides line up with TRBD2. The germline V gene has CDR1 MGHDK and CDR2 SYGVNS. The CDR3 is 16 residues long. V lost 4 bases and J lost 3; bases outside the gene matches: 9. The DNA of the CDR3 is TGTGCCAGCAGTGGGGAAGGGCCTAGCGGCTACAATGAGCAGTTCTTC. Translating gives CASSGEGPSGYNEQFF.

The chain is built from TRBV6-5 and TRBJ2-2; D not certain. This CDR3 has 13 amino acids. V gave up 0 bases and J gave up 8 bases, with 7 bases separating them. Per germline, CDR1 MNHEY and CDR2 SVGAGI. The CDR3 is CASSYSVSGELFF. The CDR3 DNA follows: TGTGCCAGCAGTTACTCTGTTTCGGGGGAGCTGTTTTTT.

The rearrangement joins TRBV5-1 to TRBJ1-1; D gene unclear. This CDR3 is built from 15 residues. The germline gives CDR1 SGHRS, CDR2 YFSETQ. Trimming took off 0 bases at V and 5 bases at J, with 14 bases between the two ends. The chain's CDR3 is CASSLGPRVRTEAFF. The CDR3 nucleotides read TGCGCCAGCAGCTTGGGGCCGCGGGTTCGAACTGAAGCTTTCTTT. Full variable domain (remainder filled in from reference TRBV5-1 and TRBJ1-1): KAGVTQTPRYLIKTRGQQVTLSCSPISGHRSVSWYQQTPGQGLQFLFEYFSETQRNKGNFPGRFSGRQFSNSRSEMNVSTLELGDSALYLCASSLGPRVRTEAFFGQGTRLTVV.

The CDR3, as DNA: TGTGCCATCAGGGGTCGGGTATGGACAGGGGTTTACGAGCAGTACTTC. Protein sequence: CAIRGRVWTGVYEQYF. The gene calls are TRBV10-3 and TRBJ2-7, with 9 bases identical to TRBD1. The CDR3 is made up of 16 amino acids. Per germline, CDR1 ENHRY and CDR2 SYGVKD. Trimming at V came to 6 bases and at J to 4 bases, leaving 13 bases not matched to a gene.

The rearrangement uses TRBV11-2 and TRBJ2-5, with TRBD1 as a possible D gene (6 bases). V was pared by 3 bases and J by 5 bases, with 16 bases between. The CDR3 has 15 residues. CDR1 and CDR2 (germline): SGHAT, FQNNGV. CDR3 region: CASSLTPTGRETQYF. The CDR3 region has the DNA TGTGCCAGCAGCTTGACCCCCACAGGGCGGGAGACCCAGTACTTC.

This clone was observed a single time. This sequence joins TRBV2 and TRBJ2-5, with D unclear. V gave up 7 bases and J gave up 5 bases, with 11 bases separating them. The germline CDR1 and CDR2 sequences are SNHLY and FYNNEI. CDR3 length: 12 residues. CDR3 bases: TGTGCCAGCACCCCAGAAAAGGAGACCCAGTACTTC. Amino acid sequence: CASTPEKETQYF.

The chain has TRBV27 and TRBJ2-3, with 13 positions matching TRBD2. The CDR3 is made up of 17 amino acids. Germline CDR1 is MNHEY and CDR2 is SMNVEV (reference sequence). With 5 bases clipped from V and 1 base from J, the junction kept 6 bases outside the gene matches. CDR3 sequence (DNA): TGTGCCAGCAGTCCGAGGACTAGCGGGAGACGCACAGATACGCAGTATTTT. It specifies CASSPRTSGRRTDTQYF.

This chain links TRBV4-1 with TRBJ2-7, with D possibly matching TRBD2 (6 bases). CDR3 length: 16 residues. V lost 2 bases and J 9 bases, leaving 23 bases between the germline ends. Germline-derived CDR1 and CDR2 are MGHRA and YSYEKL. The CDR3 region is CASSQSSGVDAIGQYF. The CDR3, as DNA: TGCGCCAGCAGCCAATCGTCGGGAGTCGACGCTATTGGGCAGTACTTC.

The chain links TRBV13 to TRBJ1-2; the D gene is possibly TRBD1 (5 bases). Germline values: CDR1 PRHDT, CDR2 FYEKMQ (reference sequence). There are 13 residues in the CDR3. The germline V and J ends were trimmed by 2 bases and 8 bases, with 12 bases remaining between them. The CDR3 sequence is CASSLFQGGGYTF. CDR3 DNA sequence: TGTGCCAGCAGCTTATTTCAGGGAGGCGGCTACACCTTC. The full variable domain, completed using reference TRBV13 and TRBJ1-2, is AAGVIQSPRHLIKEKRETATLKCYPIPRHDTVYWYQQGPGQDPQFLISFYEKMQSDKGSIPDRFSAQQFSDYHSELNMSSLELGDSALYFCASSLFQGGGYTFGSGTRLTVV.

The rearrangement links TRBV28 to TRBJ1-4; the D gene is possibly TRBD1 (5 bases). Germline-derived CDR1 and CDR2 are MDHEN and SYDVKM. V gave up 6 bases and J gave up 6 bases, with 11 bases separating them. The CDR3 covers 13 residues. CDR3 sequence: CASRGPPDEKLFF. The CDR3 region has the DNA TGTGCCAGCAGGGGACCCCCGGATGAAAAACTGTTTTTT.

The DNA of the CDR3 is TGTGCCATCAAAGGGGAGGGCCCTGAAGCTTTCTTT. Its protein product is CAIKGEGPEAFF. The V gene is TRBV10-3, the J gene TRBJ1-1; weak D call: TRBD1 (5 bases). The ends were cut back, 7 bases at V and 6 bases at J, with 12 bases in the middle. The CDR3 covers 12 residues. The germline V gene has CDR1 ENHRY and CDR2 SYGVKD.

The genes are TRBV5-1 and TRBJ2-2; unclear D gene. This CDR3 has 14 amino acids. V was shortened by 5 bases and J by 1 base, with 9 bases between the two germline ends. Germline CDR1 SGHRS, CDR2 YFSETQ. Here the CDR3 DNA reads TGCGCCAGCAGGTCAACGTTGAACACCGGGGAGCTGTTTTTT. Translation: CASRSTLNTGELFF.

The chain uses TRBV29-1 and TRBJ2-5; D may correspond to TRBD1 or TRBD2 (5 bases each). Germline CDR1 SQVTM, CDR2 ANQGSEA. The CDR3 has 13 amino acids. V gave up 6 bases and J gave up 5 bases, with 16 bases separating them. CDR3 DNA sequence: TGCAGCGTGAGGGGCAGGGACGGGGAGACCCAGTACTTC. It yields the protein CSVRGRDGETQYF.

This chain links TRBV5-1 with TRBJ1-1; 9 nucleotides line up with TRBD1. CDR3 length: 15 amino acids. The V gene's germline CDR1 is SGHRS and CDR2 YFSETQ. With V trimmed by 7 bases and J by 1 base, 8 bases remained unmatched. Here the CDR3 reads CASYVDRGANTEAFF. The CDR3, as DNA: TGCGCCAGCTATGTGGACAGGGGAGCGAACACTGAAGCTTTCTTT.

The J gene is TRBJ1-6, the V gene TRBV5-1; 7 bases fit TRBD1. The trim removed 3 bases at V and 8 bases at J, leaving 14 bases unmatched. Looked up from germline, CDR1 is SGHRS and CDR2 is YFSETQ. The CDR3 covers 17 residues. As DNA, the CDR3 is TGCGCCAGCAGCTGGGGACATTCCGGGACAGCGGATTCACCCCTCCACTTT. Its translation: CASSWGHSGTADSPLHF.